The next 32 T cell receptor beta chains were all read from a single sample in a study of blood T cell repertoires in COVID-19. Libraries were prepared by immunoSEQ multiplex PCR; TCRdb keeps only in-frame clonotypes and omits some of them. The sample has about 170,000 clones, roughly nine tenths seen once. The sample consisted of peripheral blood. These receptors were collected from a woman aged 60-75 years with COVID-19, enrolled during active disease.

The genes are TRBV19 and TRBJ1-6; 9 bases agree with TRBD1. The trim removed 5 bases at V and 11 bases at J, leaving 4 bases unmatched. The CDR3 totals 13 residues. Looked up from germline, CDR1 is LNHDA and CDR2 is SQIVND (reference sequence). The CDR3 region is CASSRTGDPPLHF. Here the CDR3 DNA reads TGTGCCAGTAGTCGGACAGGGGACCCACCCCTCCACTTT.

The chain has TRBV4-1 and TRBJ1-1, with D unclear. V lost 0 bases to trimming and J lost 4 bases, with 9 bases between them. The germline V gene encodes CDR1 MGHRA and CDR2 YSYEKL. The CDR3 consists of 14 residues. CDR3 loop: CASSQDRRSTEAFF. CDR3 nucleotide sequence: TGCGCCAGCAGCCAAGATCGGCGGAGCACTGAAGCTTTCTTT.

There are a few counts of this clone. The CDR3 DNA is TGTGCCAGCAGCCAGGGGACAGGGCGCAATCAGCCCCAGCATTTT. Its protein product is CASSQGTGRNQPQHF. The chain employs TRBV3-1 (or the pseudogene TRBV3-2) and TRBJ1-5; TRBD1 matches at 9 bases. J gave up 2 bases and V 3 bases, and 2 bases lay outside the gene matches. Germline V CDR1 and CDR2: LGHDT, YNNKEL (reference sequence). The CDR3 has 15 residues.

V and J are TRBV27 and TRBJ2-7, with 9 positions matching TRBD2. Germline V gene lookup returns CDR1 MNHEY and CDR2 SMNVEV (reference sequence). The CDR3 length is 17 residues. After removal of 3 bases from V and 4 bases from J, the junction contained 13 bases not matched to a gene. The CDR3: CASSFLVLREGPYEQYF. CDR3 nucleotide sequence: TGTGCCAGCAGTTTCCTGGTGTTGCGGGAGGGCCCGTACGAGCAGTACTTC.

The chain joins TRBV24-1 to TRBJ2-7; 10 bases align to TRBD1. The V gene's germline CDR1 is KGHDR and CDR2 SFDVKD. The junction had 7 bases not matched to a gene; V was cut back by 3 bases and J by 3 bases. CDR3 size: 16 residues. The CDR3 spells CATSDPGTGESYEQYF. The CDR3 coding sequence is TGTGCCACCAGTGATCCAGGGACAGGGGAAAGCTACGAGCAGTACTTC.

This chain connects TRBV6-5 to TRBJ1-5; D possibly corresponds to TRBD1 (5 bases). V lost 6 bases and J lost 4, with 13 bases in between. Germline CDR1 and CDR2: MNHEY and SVGAGI. The CDR3 has 14 amino acids. In DNA, the CDR3 is TGTGCCAGCAGGGAGGGGCTGGGGAATCAGCCCCAGCATTTT. As protein: CASREGLGNQPQHF.

The rearrangement joins TRBV10-3 to TRBJ1-2, with D possibly matching TRBD1 (6 bases). CDR3 length equals 15 residues. The germline V and J ends were trimmed by 0 bases and 4 bases, with 12 bases remaining between them. Germline V gene sequence: CDR1 ENHRY, CDR2 SYGVKD. DNA of the CDR3: TGTGCCATCAGTGAGTCGGGGGGGCGCACCTATGGCTACACCTTC. It specifies CAISESGGRTYGYTF.

V and J are TRBV11-2 and TRBJ2-3, with 9 bases lining up with TRBD2. V lost 2 bases to trimming and J lost 7 bases; unmatched junction nucleotides: 4. The CDR3 loop spans 14 amino acids. Germline CDR1 is SGHAT and CDR2 is FQNNGV. DNA of the CDR3: TGTGCCAGCAGCTTAAACGGACTAGCGAATACGCAGTATTTT. Its protein is CASSLNGLANTQYF.

The rearrangement uses TRBV19 and TRBJ1-2, with 7 bases fitting TRBD1. V trimming: 3 bases; J trimming: 2 bases; junction bases outside the gene matches: 3. The CDR3 extends over 14 amino acids. Germline V gene data show CDR1 as LNHDA and CDR2 as SQIVND (reference sequence). The CDR3 sequence is CASSMIGGNYGYTF. Written as DNA, the CDR3 is TGTGCCAGTAGTATGATAGGGGGCAACTATGGCTACACCTTC.

The J gene is TRBJ1-5, the V gene TRBV7-2, with a possible D match to TRBD1 (5 bases). The V and J ends lost 11 bases and 0 bases respectively, with 11 bases between them. Germline V gene lookup returns CDR1 SGHTA and CDR2 FQGNSA. The CDR3 is 13 residues long. CDR3 loop: CAGGSHSNQPQHF. DNA for the CDR3: TGTGCCGGGGGGTCGCATAGCAATCAGCCCCAGCATTTT.

V and J are TRBV6-5 and TRBJ1-4; 9 nucleotides match TRBD1. CDR3 length: 14 amino acids. With 6 bases clipped from V and 7 bases from J, the junction kept 6 bases outside the gene matches. Germline V gives CDR1 MNHEY, CDR2 SVGAGI. The CDR3 coding sequence is TGTGCCAGCAGGCGGGACAGGGTGGTTGAAAAACTGTTTTTT. Residues: CASRRDRVVEKLFF.

This clone was counted ten times or more. V is TRBV7-3 and J is TRBJ2-3; 9 bases match TRBD2. The V gene's germline CDR1 is SGHTA and CDR2 FQGTGA. J lost 0 bases, V lost 6 bases, and 4 bases had no gene match. The CDR3 covers 15 residues. The DNA of the CDR3 is TGTGCCAGCAGTCAAGCGGGAGGAAGCACAGATACGCAGTATTTT. The encoded protein is CASSQAGGSTDTQYF.

This clone is a singleton in its sample. The CDR3 spells CAVTDLGQGARDTQYF. The CDR3 DNA reads TGTGCCGTTACGGACTTGGGACAGGGGGCGCGGGATACGCAGTATTTT. V and J are TRBV10-3 and TRBJ2-3; 12 nucleotides align to TRBD1. With V trimmed by 11 bases and J by 6 bases, 15 bases remained unmatched. This CDR3 is 16 amino acids long. Per germline, CDR1 ENHRY and CDR2 SYGVKD.

J is TRBJ1-1 and V is TRBV28, with D uncertain. Trimming stripped 2 bases from V and 1 base from J, with 14 bases between. The germline V gene has CDR1 MDHEN and CDR2 SYDVKM. The CDR3 is 16 residues long. This CDR3 reads CASSLILRQENTEAFF. The CDR3 DNA is TGTGCCAGCAGTTTAATATTAAGGCAGGAGAACACTGAAGCTTTCTTT.

This clone has a single count. V usage is TRBV7-3 and J usage is TRBJ2-2, with 9 bases lining up with TRBD1. The germline V gene encodes CDR1 SGHTA and CDR2 FQGTGA. CDR3 length: 15 residues. V lost 5 bases and J lost 6; bases outside the gene matches: 7. The CDR3 here is CASSLQQGASGELFF. As DNA, the CDR3 is TGTGCCAGCAGCCTCCAACAGGGGGCGTCCGGGGAGCTGTTTTTT.

The CDR3 coding sequence is TGTGCCAGCAGTTTTGGGACAGGGAGTTGGGCCTTCTATGGCTACACCTTC. It is translated as CASSFGTGSWAFYGYTF. The rearrangement links TRBV28 to TRBJ1-2; 9 bases fit TRBD1. Germline loops: CDR1 MDHEN, CDR2 SYDVKM. V shed 3 bases, J shed 4 bases, and the junction held 12 bases outside the gene matches. The CDR3 is 17 amino acids.

The chain joins TRBV6-5 to TRBJ1-1, with D possibly matching TRBD1 (5 bases). The CDR3 is made up of 15 amino acids. Germline CDR1 and CDR2: MNHEY and SVGAGI. V lost 7 bases and J 1 base, leaving 16 bases between the germline ends. The DNA of the CDR3 is TGTGCCAGCACCACCGCTGGGGGGGGGAACACTGAAGCTTTCTTT. Translating gives CASTTAGGGNTEAFF.

The CDR3 sequence: CASSVTSVPGKTGELFF. CDR3 sequence (DNA): TGTGCCAGCAGCGTCACTAGCGTTCCAGGGAAGACCGGGGAGCTGTTTTTT. The chain has TRBV9 and TRBJ2-2; TRBD2 matches at 7 bases. The V gene's germline CDR1 is SGDLS and CDR2 YYNGEE. V lost 2 bases to trimming and J lost 5 bases; unmatched junction nucleotides: 12. The CDR3 consists of 17 residues. The full variable domain, completed using reference TRBV9 and TRBJ2-2, is DSGVTQTPKHLITATGQRVTLRCSPRSGDLSVYWYQQSLDQGLQFLIQYYNGEERAKGNILERFSAQQFPDLHSELNLSSLELGDSALYFCASSVTSVPGKTGELFFGEGSRLTVL.

Worth noting for this clone: The same CDR3 is also encoded by other DNA sequences in this sample. Written as DNA, the CDR3 is TGTGCCAGCAGTCGTCAGGGGCGAGTGAACACTGAAGCTTTCTTT. This gives the protein CASSRQGRVNTEAFF. This sequence joins TRBV28 and TRBJ1-1; a possible D gene is TRBD1 (6 bases). CDR1 is MDHEN, CDR2 SYDVKM, per germline. The CDR3 extends over 15 amino acids. V was shortened by 5 bases and J by 0 bases, with 13 bases between the two germline ends.

The chain combines TRBV7-2 with TRBJ2-7; 10 nucleotides match TRBD2. The CDR3 has 17 residues. The V and J ends lost 1 base and 1 base, in that order; junction bases with no gene match: 7. Germline CDR1 SGHTA, CDR2 FQGNSA. The CDR3 region is CASSLVRGLAESYEQYF. As DNA, the CDR3 is TGTGCCAGCAGCTTAGTTCGAGGACTAGCGGAGTCCTACGAGCAGTACTTC.

In DNA, the CDR3 is TGTGCCAGCAGCGAGGGACTAGCGGGAACCTACGAGCAGTACTTC. It specifies CASSEGLAGTYEQYF. V gene TRBV9 combines with J gene TRBJ2-7; 13 bases fit TRBD2. The CDR3 length is 15 residues. Losses at the gene ends were 3 bases for V and 2 bases for J; bases not matched to a gene: 2. Germline loops: CDR1 SGDLS, CDR2 YYNGEE.

This clone appeared a few times. The J gene is TRBJ2-2, the V gene TRBV5-4; 8 nucleotides match TRBD1. With V trimmed by 5 bases and J by 2 bases, 5 bases remained unmatched. Germline V gene data show CDR1 as SGHNT and CDR2 as YYREEE (reference sequence). This CDR3 has 15 residues. In nucleotides, the CDR3 is TGTGCCAGCAGTACGCAGGGGGCCAACACCGGGGAGCTGTTTTTT. Translation: CASSTQGANTGELFF. The variable domain in full, completed from reference TRBV5-4 and TRBJ2-2, reads ETGVTQSPTHLIKTRGQQVTLRCSSQSGHNTVSWYQQALGQGPQFIFQYYREEENGRGNFPPRFSGLQFPNYSSELNVNALELDDSALYLCASSTQGANTGELFFGEGSRLTVL.

The chain employs TRBV9 and TRBJ2-2; D remains ambiguous. The germline V gene has CDR1 SGDLS and CDR2 YYNGEE. The V gene lost 4 bases and the J gene lost 7 bases, with 11 bases spanning the gap. CDR3 size: 13 residues. This CDR3 is CASSLQSFGELFF. The CDR3 nucleotides read TGTGCCAGCAGCCTCCAGTCTTTCGGGGAGCTGTTTTTT.

This chain links TRBV4-3 with TRBJ1-5, with 8 bases lining up with TRBD1. This CDR3 spans 16 amino acids. V lost 0 bases and J lost 7; bases outside the gene matches: 8. Germline V CDR1 and CDR2: LGHNA, YSLEER. CDR3 sequence: CASSQDLETGDQPQHF. The DNA of the CDR3 is TGCGCCAGCAGCCAAGATCTAGAGACAGGGGACCAGCCCCAGCATTTT.

The table lists this clone with a count of one. The chain couples TRBV30 to TRBJ2-7; 10 bases fit TRBD1. The ends lost 3 bases at V and 5 bases at J; junction bases unmatched: 10. CDR1 and CDR2 from the germline V gene are GTSNPN and SVGIG (reference sequence). The CDR3 is 15 residues long. DNA of the CDR3: TGTGCCTGGAGCAATTCCGGGACAGGGGAGCACGAGCAGTACTTC. Residues: CAWSNSGTGEHEQYF.

V gene TRBV9 combines with J gene TRBJ2-3; D is uncertain. Trimming took 1 base from V and 0 from J, leaving 12 bases between them. In germline, CDR1 is SGDLS, CDR2 YYNGEE. The CDR3 is made up of 16 amino acids. This chain's CDR3 is CASSVLSATSTDTQYF. The DNA for the CDR3 is TGTGCCAGCAGCGTACTATCTGCGACAAGCACAGATACGCAGTATTTT.

This clone was seen a single time. V and J are TRBV5-8 and TRBJ1-2; no clear D gene. V shed 0 bases and J shed 6 bases, with 3 bases lying between them. CDR3 size: 11 residues. Germline loops: CDR1 SGHTS, CDR2 YDEGEE. The CDR3 sequence is CASSLANGYTF. The CDR3 DNA is TGTGCCAGCAGCTTGGCTAATGGCTACACCTTC.

This clone was observed a handful of times. The rearrangement links TRBV7-9 to TRBJ2-7, with 10 bases identical to TRBD1. CDR1 SEHNR and CDR2 FQNEAQ come from the germline V gene (reference sequence). The length of the CDR3 is 15 residues. The V segment lost 0 bases and the J segment 7 bases; nucleotides outside the gene matches: 6. The CDR3, as DNA: TGTGCCAGCAGCTTAGCCCGGGACAGGGGAGGAGAGCAGTACTTC. Its protein product is CASSLARDRGGEQYF.

This sequence joins TRBV3-1 (or the pseudogene TRBV3-2) and TRBJ1-1; the D gene is possibly TRBD1 (5 bases). The germline gives CDR1 LGHDT, CDR2 YNNKEL (reference sequence). The V and J ends lost 1 base and 0 bases respectively, with 12 bases between them. This CDR3 has 16 residues. The CDR3 nucleotides are TGTGCCAGCAGCCAAGGAGGGCGGGGGGTGAACACTGAAGCTTTCTTT. It encodes CASSQGGRGVNTEAFF.

In this sample, this clone turned up a few times. This chain connects TRBV5-4 to TRBJ2-7; the D is unclear. The CDR3 runs 13 residues. Per germline, CDR1 SGHNT and CDR2 YYREEE (reference sequence). Trimming left V 1 base short and J 6 bases short, with 11 bases between. CDR3 sequence (DNA): TGTGCCAGCAGCTTGAATCAGGTCGCCGAGCAGTACTTC. This codes for CASSLNQVAEQYF.

The J gene is TRBJ1-5, the V gene TRBV2; the D is unclear. Germline-derived CDR1 and CDR2 are SNHLY and FYNNEI. The V end was cut by 6 bases, the J end by 0 bases, with 18 bases between. This CDR3 contains 17 residues. In DNA form, the CDR3 reads TGTGCCAGCAGCCCTGCCGGGAACGACTATAGCAATCAGCCCCAGCATTTT. Its protein is CASSPAGNDYSNQPQHF.

This chain uses TRBV12-5 with TRBJ1-2, with D possibly TRBD1 on 5 matching bases. The V gene's germline CDR1 is LGHNT and CDR2 FRNRAP. CDR3 length equals 14 residues. Trimming took 3 bases from V and 3 from J, leaving 11 bases between them. CDR3: CASGFGGTHYGYTF. DNA for the CDR3: TGTGCTAGTGGTTTCGGGGGAACACACTATGGCTACACCTTC.